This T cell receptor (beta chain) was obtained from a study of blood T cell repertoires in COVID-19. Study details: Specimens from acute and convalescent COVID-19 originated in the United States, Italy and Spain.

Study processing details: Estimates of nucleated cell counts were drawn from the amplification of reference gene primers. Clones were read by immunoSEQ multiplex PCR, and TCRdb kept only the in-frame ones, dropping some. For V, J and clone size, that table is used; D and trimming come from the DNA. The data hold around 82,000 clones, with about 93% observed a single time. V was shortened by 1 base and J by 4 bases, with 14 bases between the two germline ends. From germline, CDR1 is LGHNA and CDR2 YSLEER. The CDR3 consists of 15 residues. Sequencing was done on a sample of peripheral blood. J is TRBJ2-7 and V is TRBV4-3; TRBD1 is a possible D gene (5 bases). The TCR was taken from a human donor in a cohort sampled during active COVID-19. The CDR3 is CASSQGGSGRYEQYF. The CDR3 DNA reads TGCGCCAGCAGCCAAGGAGGATCAGGGCGATACGAGCAGTACTTC.